The subject of this entry is one T cell receptor (beta chain). The data belong to a study of T cells in Graves' hyperthyroidism and ophthalmopathy. Out of more than 8 ml of fresh peripheral blood came the PBMCs. Amplified TCR beta CDR3 regions derived from RNA transcripts. Initially, a first-round RT-PCR of the TCR CDR3 employed the HTBI primer set. TCRdb re-called the multiplex PCR reads with MiXCR, one entry per CDR3 protein. The sample has about 210,000 distinct CDR3 sequences; approximately 17% are singletons. CDR1 is SNHLY and CDR2 is FYNNEI in the germline V gene. The CDR3 consists of 12 residues. Trimming cost V 3 bases and J 6 bases, with 8 bases left between them.

The source is a man aged 45-65 years with Graves' hyperthyroidism. Sample: blood. V gene TRBV2 combines with J gene TRBJ1-1; D not resolved. In DNA, the CDR3 is TGTGCCAGCAGTGACATCGGCGCTGAAGCTTTCTTT. The encoded protein is CASSDIGAEAFF. The full variable domain, in which reference TRBV2 and TRBJ1-1 provide the parts outside the CDR3, is EPEVTQTPSHQVTQMGQEVILRCVPISNHLYFYWYRQILGQKVEFLVSFYNNEISEKSEIFDDQFSVERPDGSNFTLKIRSTKLEDSAMYFCASSDIGAEAFFGQGTRLTVV.